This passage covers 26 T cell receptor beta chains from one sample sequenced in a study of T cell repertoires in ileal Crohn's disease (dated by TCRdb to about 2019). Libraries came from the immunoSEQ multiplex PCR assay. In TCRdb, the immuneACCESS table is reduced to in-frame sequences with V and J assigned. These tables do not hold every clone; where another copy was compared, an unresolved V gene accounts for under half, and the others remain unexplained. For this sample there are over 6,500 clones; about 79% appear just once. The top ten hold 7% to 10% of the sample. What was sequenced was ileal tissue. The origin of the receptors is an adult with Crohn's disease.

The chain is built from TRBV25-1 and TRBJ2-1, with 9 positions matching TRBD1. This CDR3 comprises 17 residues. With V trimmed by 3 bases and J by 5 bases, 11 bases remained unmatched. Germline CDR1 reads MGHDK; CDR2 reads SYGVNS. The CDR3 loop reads CASSDPPRDRANNEQFF. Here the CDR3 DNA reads TGTGCCAGCAGTGATCCTCCCCGGGACAGGGCCAACAATGAGCAGTTCTTC.

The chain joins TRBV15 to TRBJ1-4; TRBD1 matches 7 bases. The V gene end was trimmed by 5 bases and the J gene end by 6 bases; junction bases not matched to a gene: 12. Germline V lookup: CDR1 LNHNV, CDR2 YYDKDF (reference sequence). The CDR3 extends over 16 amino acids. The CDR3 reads CATSAPRDRDHEKLFF. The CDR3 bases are TGTGCCACCAGCGCCCCCCGGGACAGAGACCATGAAAAACTGTTTTTT.

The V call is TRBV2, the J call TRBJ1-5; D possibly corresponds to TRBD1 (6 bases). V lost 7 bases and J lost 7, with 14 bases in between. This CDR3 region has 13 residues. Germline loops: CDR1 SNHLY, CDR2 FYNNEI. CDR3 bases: TGTGCCAGCACTAGGACAGAGGGGCAGCCCCAGCATTTT. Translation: CASTRTEGQPQHF.

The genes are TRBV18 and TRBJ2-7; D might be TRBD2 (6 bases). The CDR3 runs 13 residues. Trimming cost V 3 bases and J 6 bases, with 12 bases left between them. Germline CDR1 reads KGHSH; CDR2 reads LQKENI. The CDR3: CASSPGGWGEQYF. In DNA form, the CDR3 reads TGTGCCAGCTCACCGGGAGGTTGGGGCGAGCAGTACTTC.

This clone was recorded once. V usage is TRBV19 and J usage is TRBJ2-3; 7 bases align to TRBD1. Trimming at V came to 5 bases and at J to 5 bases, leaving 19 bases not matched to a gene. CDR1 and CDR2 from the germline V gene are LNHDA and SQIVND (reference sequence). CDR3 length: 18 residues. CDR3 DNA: TGTGCCAGTAGTCCCGGACAGGCCCAGCTTAGGATAAAAGATACGCAGTATTTT. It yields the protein CASSPGQAQLRIKDTQYF.

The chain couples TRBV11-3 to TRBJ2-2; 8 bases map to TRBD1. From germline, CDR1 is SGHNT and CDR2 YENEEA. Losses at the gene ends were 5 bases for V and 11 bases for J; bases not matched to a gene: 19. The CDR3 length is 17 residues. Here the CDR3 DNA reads TGTGCCAGCAGCCTCCGGTGGACAGGGACAGAACACCGAGAGCTGTTTTTT. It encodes CASSLRWTGTEHRELFF.

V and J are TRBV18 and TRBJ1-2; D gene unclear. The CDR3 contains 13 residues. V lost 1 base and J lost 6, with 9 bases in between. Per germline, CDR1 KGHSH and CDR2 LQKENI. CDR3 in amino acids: CASSPREANGYTF. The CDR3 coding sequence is TGTGCCAGCTCACCACGTGAGGCTAATGGCTACACCTTC.

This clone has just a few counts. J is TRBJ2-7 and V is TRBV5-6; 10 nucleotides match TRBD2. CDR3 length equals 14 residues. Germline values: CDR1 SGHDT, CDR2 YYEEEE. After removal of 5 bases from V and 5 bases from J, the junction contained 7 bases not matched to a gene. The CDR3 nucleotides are TGTGCCAGCAGTTCACTAGCGGGAAATGACGAGCAGTACTTC. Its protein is CASSSLAGNDEQYF.

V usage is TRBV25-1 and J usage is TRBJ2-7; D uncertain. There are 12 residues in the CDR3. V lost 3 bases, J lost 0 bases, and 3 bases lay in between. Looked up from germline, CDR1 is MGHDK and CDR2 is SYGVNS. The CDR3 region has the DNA TGTGCCAGCAGTGACAGCTCCTACGAGCAGTACTTC. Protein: CASSDSSYEQYF.

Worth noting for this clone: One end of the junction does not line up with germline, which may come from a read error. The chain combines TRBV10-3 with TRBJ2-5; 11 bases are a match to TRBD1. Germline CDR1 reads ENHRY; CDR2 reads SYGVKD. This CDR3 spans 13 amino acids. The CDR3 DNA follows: TGTGCCGTCAGGGGGACAGGGGGAGAGACCCAGTACTTC. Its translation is CAVRGTGGETQYF.

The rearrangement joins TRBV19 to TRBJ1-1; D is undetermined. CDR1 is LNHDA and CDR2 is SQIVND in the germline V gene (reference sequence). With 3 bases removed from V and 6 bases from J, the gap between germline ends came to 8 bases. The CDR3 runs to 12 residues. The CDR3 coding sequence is TGTGCCAGTAGTATTCGGGGTTCTGAAGCTTTCTTT. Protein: CASSIRGSEAFF.

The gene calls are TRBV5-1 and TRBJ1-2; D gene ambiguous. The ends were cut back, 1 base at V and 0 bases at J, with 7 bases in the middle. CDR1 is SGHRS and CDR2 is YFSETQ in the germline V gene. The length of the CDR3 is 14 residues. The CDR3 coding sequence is TGCGCCAGCAGCTTGTCGCCGGCTAACTATGGCTACACCTTC. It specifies CASSLSPANYGYTF. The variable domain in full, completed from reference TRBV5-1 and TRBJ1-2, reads KAGVTQTPRYLIKTRGQQVTLSCSPISGHRSVSWYQQTPGQGLQFLFEYFSETQRNKGNFPGRFSGRQFSNSRSEMNVSTLELGDSALYLCASSLSPANYGYTFGSGTRLTVV.

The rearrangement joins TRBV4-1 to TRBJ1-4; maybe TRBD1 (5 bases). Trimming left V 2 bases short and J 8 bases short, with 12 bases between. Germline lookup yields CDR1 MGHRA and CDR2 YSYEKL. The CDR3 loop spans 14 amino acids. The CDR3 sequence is CASSQSPGGEKLFF. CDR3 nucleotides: TGCGCCAGCAGCCAATCCCCGGGGGGGGAAAAACTGTTTTTT.

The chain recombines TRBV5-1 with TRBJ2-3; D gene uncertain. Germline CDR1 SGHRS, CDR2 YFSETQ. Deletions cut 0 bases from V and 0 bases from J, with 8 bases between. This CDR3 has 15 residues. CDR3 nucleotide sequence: TGCGCCAGCAGCTTGGGCGGAGCTAGCACAGATACGCAGTATTTT. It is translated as CASSLGGASTDTQYF.

DNA of the CDR3: TGCGCCAGCCGTACAGGGGGCAGTTCCTACGAGCAGTACTTC. The encoded protein is CASRTGGSSYEQYF. The gene calls are TRBV5-1 and TRBJ2-7; 9 bases agree with TRBD1. CDR1 and CDR2 from the germline V gene are SGHRS and YFSETQ. V shed 7 bases, J shed 1 base, and the junction held 6 bases outside the gene matches. The CDR3 runs 14 residues.

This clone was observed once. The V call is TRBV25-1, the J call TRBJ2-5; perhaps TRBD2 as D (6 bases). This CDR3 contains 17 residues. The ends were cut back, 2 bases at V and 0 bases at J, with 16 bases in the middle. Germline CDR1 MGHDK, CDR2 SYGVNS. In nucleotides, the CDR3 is TGTGCCAGCAGTGAAGCCCCAGCGGAGGGGTACCAAGAGACCCAGTACTTC. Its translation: CASSEAPAEGYQETQYF.

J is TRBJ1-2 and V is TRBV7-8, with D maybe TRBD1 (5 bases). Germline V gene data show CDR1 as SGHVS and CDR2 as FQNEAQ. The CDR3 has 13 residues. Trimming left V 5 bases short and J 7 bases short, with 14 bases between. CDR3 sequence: CASSLDSAVGYTF. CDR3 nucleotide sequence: TGTGCCAGCAGCCTCGACAGCGCCGTTGGCTACACCTTC.

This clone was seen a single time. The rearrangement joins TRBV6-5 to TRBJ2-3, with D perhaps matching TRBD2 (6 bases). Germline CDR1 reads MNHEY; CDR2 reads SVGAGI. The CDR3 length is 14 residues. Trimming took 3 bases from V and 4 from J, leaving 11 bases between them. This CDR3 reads CASSYVLAADTQYF. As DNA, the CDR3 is TGTGCCAGCAGTTATGTCTTAGCGGCAGATACGCAGTATTTT.

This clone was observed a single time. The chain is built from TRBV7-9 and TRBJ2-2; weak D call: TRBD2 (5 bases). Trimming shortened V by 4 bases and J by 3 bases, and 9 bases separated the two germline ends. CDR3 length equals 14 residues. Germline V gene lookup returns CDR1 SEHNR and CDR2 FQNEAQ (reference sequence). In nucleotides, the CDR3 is TGTGCCAGCAGCTCTACGAGGGACACCGGGGAGCTGTTTTTT. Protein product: CASSSTRDTGELFF.

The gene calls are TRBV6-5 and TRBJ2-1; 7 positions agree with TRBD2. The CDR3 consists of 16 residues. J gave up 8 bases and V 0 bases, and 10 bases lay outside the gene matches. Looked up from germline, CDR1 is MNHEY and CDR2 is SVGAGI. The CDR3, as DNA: TGTGCCAGCAGTTACTCCCCTAGCGGAGTCCCCCATGAGCAGTTCTTC. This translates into CASSYSPSGVPHEQFF.

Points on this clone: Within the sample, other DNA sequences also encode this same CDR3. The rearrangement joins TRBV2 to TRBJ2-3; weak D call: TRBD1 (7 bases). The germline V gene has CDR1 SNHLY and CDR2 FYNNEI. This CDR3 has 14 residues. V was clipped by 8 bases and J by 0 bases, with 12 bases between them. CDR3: CASGGGQSTDTQYF. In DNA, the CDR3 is TGTGCCAGCGGAGGGGGACAGAGCACAGATACGCAGTATTTT.

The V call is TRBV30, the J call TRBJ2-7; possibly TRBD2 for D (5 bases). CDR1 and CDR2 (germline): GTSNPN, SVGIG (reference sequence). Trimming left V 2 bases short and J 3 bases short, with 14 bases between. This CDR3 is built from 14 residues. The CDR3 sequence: CAWSIEGRSYEQYF. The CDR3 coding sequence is TGTGCCTGGAGTATCGAGGGTAGAAGCTACGAGCAGTACTTC.

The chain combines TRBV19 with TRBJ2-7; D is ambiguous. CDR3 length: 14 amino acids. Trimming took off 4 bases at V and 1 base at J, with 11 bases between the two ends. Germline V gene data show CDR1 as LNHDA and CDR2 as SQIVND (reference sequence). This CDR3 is CASSTDVLSYEQYF. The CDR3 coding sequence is TGTGCCAGTAGTACAGACGTTCTATCCTACGAGCAGTACTTC.

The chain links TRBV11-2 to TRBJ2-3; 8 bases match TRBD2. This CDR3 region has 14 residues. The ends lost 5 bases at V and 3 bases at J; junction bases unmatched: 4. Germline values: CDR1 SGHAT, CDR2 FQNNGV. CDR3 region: CASSHSGSTDTQYF. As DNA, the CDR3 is TGTGCCAGCAGCCACAGCGGGAGTACAGATACGCAGTATTTT. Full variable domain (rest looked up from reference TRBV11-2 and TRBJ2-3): EAGVAQSPRYKIIEKRQSVAFWCNPISGHATLYWYQQILGQGPKLLIQFQNNGVVDDSQLPKDRFSAERLKGVDSTLKIQPAKLEDSAVYLCASSHSGSTDTQYFGPGTRLTVL.

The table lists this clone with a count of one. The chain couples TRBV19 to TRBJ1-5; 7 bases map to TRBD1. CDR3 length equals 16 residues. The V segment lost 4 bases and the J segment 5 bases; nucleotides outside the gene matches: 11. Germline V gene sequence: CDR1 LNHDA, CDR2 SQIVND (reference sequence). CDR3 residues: CASSTPRQGFYQPQHF. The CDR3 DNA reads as TGTGCCAGTAGTACCCCTAGACAGGGTTTTTATCAGCCCCAGCATTTT.

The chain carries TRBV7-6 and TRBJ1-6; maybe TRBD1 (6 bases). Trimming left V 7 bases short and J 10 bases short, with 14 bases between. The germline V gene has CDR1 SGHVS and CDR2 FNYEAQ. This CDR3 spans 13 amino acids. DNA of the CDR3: TGTGCCAGCACCAACCAACAGGGCTCACCCCTCCACTTT. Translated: CASTNQQGSPLHF.